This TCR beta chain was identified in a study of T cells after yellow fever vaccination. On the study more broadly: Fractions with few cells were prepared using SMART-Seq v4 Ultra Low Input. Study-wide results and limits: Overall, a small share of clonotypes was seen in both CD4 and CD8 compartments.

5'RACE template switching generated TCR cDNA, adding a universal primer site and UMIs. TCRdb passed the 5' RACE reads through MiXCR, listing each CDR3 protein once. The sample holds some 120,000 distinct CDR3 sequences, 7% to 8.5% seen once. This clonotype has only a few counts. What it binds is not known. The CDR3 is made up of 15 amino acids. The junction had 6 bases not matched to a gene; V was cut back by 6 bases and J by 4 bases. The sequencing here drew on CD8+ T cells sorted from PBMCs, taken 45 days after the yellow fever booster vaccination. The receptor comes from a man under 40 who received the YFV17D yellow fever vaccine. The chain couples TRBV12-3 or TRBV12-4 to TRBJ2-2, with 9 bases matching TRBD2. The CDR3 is CASSSTTSGTGELFF. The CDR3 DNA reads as TGTGCCAGCAGCTCTACGACTAGCGGCACCGGGGAGCTGTTTTTT.